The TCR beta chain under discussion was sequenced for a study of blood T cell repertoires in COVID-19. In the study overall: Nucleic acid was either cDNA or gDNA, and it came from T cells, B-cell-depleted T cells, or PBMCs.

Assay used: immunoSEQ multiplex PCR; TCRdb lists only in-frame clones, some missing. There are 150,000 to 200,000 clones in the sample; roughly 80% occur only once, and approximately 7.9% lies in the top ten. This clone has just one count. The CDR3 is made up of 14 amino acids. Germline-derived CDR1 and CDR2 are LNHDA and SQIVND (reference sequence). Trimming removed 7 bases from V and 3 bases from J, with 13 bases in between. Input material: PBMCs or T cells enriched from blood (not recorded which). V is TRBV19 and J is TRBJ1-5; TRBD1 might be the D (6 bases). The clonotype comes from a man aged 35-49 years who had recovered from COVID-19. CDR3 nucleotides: TGTGCCAGTAAAACAGGGATCGACAATCAGCCCCAGCATTTT. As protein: CASKTGIDNQPQHF.